This T cell receptor (beta chain) is from a study of control samples from healthy donors and cancer patients. The data were produced by immunoSEQ multiplex PCR, yet TCRdb's version contains in-frame clones alone and is incomplete. The table records 20,000 to 30,000 clones, more than 75% of them present only once. Sequencing used PBMCs. This sequence was found in a man in his fifties or sixties with colorectal cancer.

CDR3 nucleotides: TGTGCCAGCAGCAGATGGGACAGGGCCGGCGGGGAGCTGTTTTTT. This codes for CASSRWDRAGGELFF. The chain recombines TRBV11-2 with TRBJ2-2, with 9 bases matching TRBD1. Germline lookup yields CDR1 SGHAT and CDR2 FQNNGV. The CDR3 has 15 amino acids. Trimming removed 5 bases from V and 7 bases from J; junction bases left unmatched: 8.